This T cell receptor (beta chain) was sequenced for a study of shared T cell receptors in the human thymus. This CDR3 is 16 amino acids long. Germline CDR1 MNHNY, CDR2 SVGAGI (reference sequence). After removal of 6 bases from V and 3 bases from J, the junction contained 9 bases not matched to a gene. Sequencing used immunoSEQ multiplex PCR; TCRdb keeps in-frame clones, though not all of them. The sample consists of over 650,000 clones, approximately 87% of them appearing once. Separately, the same data were catalogued under a study of human thymus T cells. From that report: Corrective cardiac operations yielded the resected thymus tissue. Unrelated individuals were reported by related research to share highly overlapping thymic repertoires.

Sequenced material: thymocytes. This TCR was recovered from a boy under three years old with a congenital heart defect. The V gene is TRBV6-6, the J gene TRBJ1-2; 11 bases are a match to TRBD1. The CDR3 is CASSAPPGQGDYGYTF. The CDR3 nucleotides are TGTGCCAGCAGCGCCCCTCCGGGACAGGGGGACTATGGCTACACCTTC.